This record covers a single T cell receptor beta chain. Its antigen is currently not known. No much larger clone is present one base from it, and per-base qualities are unavailable. The germline V gene specifies SGDLS as CDR1 and YYNGEE as CDR2. V was cut back by 3 bases and J by 1 base, leaving a gap of 10 bases between them. Including the terminal cysteine and phenylalanine, the CDR3 comprises 14 residues. Of all the DNA, just the CDR3 is kept, 42 bases in frame from base 1. The time point label here, explained by the study, means: baseline before first vaccination. Vaccinee samples came from UK trials COV001 and COV002, including a single-blind randomized controlled phase 2/3 trial of AZD1222 (ChAdOx1 nCoV-19) in healthy adults. For TCRbeta chain sequencing, PBMC samples were collected from trial participants at day 0 and at day 28 after the second dose. The sample comes from a study of T cell responses to AZD1222 COVID-19 vaccine (TCRdb year 2021). For the wider study: AZD1222 recipients whose second dose came at about 4 weeks and those whose second dose came at about 12 weeks were combined into one group, since spike-specific TCR depth and breadth did not differ between the two schedules. TCR sequencing was performed for fewer than 250 trial participants, of whom around 200 were given two doses of AZD1222 and around 26 were given two doses of MenACWY control vaccine. Enrollment into the trials was organized by age into subgroups of 18-55, 56-69 and 70-plus years, and those subgroups contained 148, 28 and 57 TCR-sequenced participants, respectively. The research as a whole found: Nearly half of unique spike-specific TCRs reportedly recognized epitopes outside regions mutated in the B.1.351 and B.1.1.7 variants. Most participants were white British and females outnumbered males, and the authors suggested that clonal diversity may have been underestimated. Vaccine-associated CD4 TCRs spanned the whole spike protein, with dominant responses in regions 160-218 and 743-854. Conclusions about previously exposed vaccinees were limited because only a handful of AZD1222 recipients were SARS-CoV-2 seropositive at baseline. No day 14 peak-response samples were available, so repertoires were characterized only after the peak T cell response. In the small 56-69-year group, the increase in depth fell short of significance, most likely because of low power. After two AZD1222 doses, both the breadth and the depth of spike-specific TCRs were significantly higher than at day 0 and than in MenACWY recipients.

The CDR3 regions of human TCRbeta chains were analyzed by immunosequencing. In the paper's pipeline: TCRs in the repertoires were matched against a reference library of SARS-CoV-2-specific TCRs that had been generated with the MIRA antigen-specificity platform. Breadth was defined as the fraction of unique TCRs that were SARS-CoV-2-associated, and depth was defined as the fraction of total T cells that were SARS-CoV-2-associated. Using the MIRA data, each spike-specific TCR was mapped to the spike region that the TCR reacts to and placed in a CD4 or CD8 class. Log10-transformed breadth and depth values were compared by one-way ANOVA with Sidak's multiple comparisons tests. Entries here come from immuneACCESS through TCRdb and include only in-frame sequences with V and J called. Some clones fail to appear in such tables; in the studies checked, an unresolved V gene covers under half of the shortfall, and the cause of the remainder is unknown. That table gives V, J and clone size, and the DNA gave D and trimming. The sample table records more than 50,000 clones; 84% of these occur just once. The ten largest clonotypes hold approximately 20% of the sample.

The TCR comes from an adult in good health. This chain joins TRBV9 to TRBJ1-2, and perhaps TRBD1 as D gene, on 5 matching bases. Sequencing was performed on peripheral blood, taken on day 0 of AZD1222 vaccination. The nucleotide sequence is given as TGTGCCAGCAGCGAGGACACTCGTAACTATGGCTACACCTTC. Its coded protein is CASSEDTRNYGYTF.